The 23 T cell receptor beta chains below were found in one sample sequenced in a study of T cells in Graves' hyperthyroidism and ophthalmopathy. Amplification targeted TCR beta CDR3 regions from RNA transcripts. Using the HTBI primer set, a first-round RT-PCR was run on the TCR CDR3. TCRdb processed the multiplex PCR reads anew with MiXCR; each CDR3 protein has one entry. The data hold some 350,000 distinct CDR3 sequences, with 15% to 19% observed a single time. Sequencing used blood. These receptors all come from a young woman with Graves' hyperthyroidism that later progressed to Graves' ophthalmopathy.

As concerns this clonotype: This may be a read error, as it is one base from a much larger clone. The chain has TRBV30 and TRBJ2-7; D perhaps matches TRBD2 (7 bases). From germline, CDR1 is GTSNPN and CDR2 SVGIG (reference sequence). The CDR3 has 14 residues. In nucleotides, the CDR3 is TGTGCCCGGAGAAGGGGGGGAAATTCCTACGAGCAGTACTTC. It codes for CARRRGGNSYEQYF.

The chain links TRBV19 to TRBJ2-7; TRBD2 matches at 10 bases. The CDR3 is made up of 15 amino acids. The V gene's germline CDR1 is LNHDA and CDR2 SQIVND (reference sequence). J was trimmed by 4 bases and V by 8 bases; bases with no gene match: 11. Here the CDR3 reads CASGTGTSVVYEQYF. For the CDR3, the DNA is TGTGCCAGTGGAACCGGGACTAGCGTAGTGTACGAGCAGTACTTC.

This sequence joins TRBV6-2 or TRBV6-3 and TRBJ2-5, with a possible D match to TRBD2 (6 bases). Germline-derived CDR1 and CDR2 are MNHEY and SVGEGT. V lost 2 bases, J lost 3 bases, and 10 bases lay in between. The CDR3 has 14 amino acids. The CDR3 loop is CASSYGLREETQYF. Written as DNA, the CDR3 is TGTGCCAGCAGTTACGGACTAAGGGAAGAGACCCAGTACTTC.

This chain joins TRBV7-9 and TRBJ2-1; 12 bases map to TRBD2. The germline V gene encodes CDR1 SEHNR and CDR2 FQNEAQ (reference sequence). Trimming at V came to 5 bases and at J to 8 bases, leaving 13 bases not matched to a gene. This CDR3 has 17 amino acids. Here the CDR3 reads CASSPRSQTSGRDEQFF. The CDR3 nucleotides read TGTGCCAGCAGCCCGAGATCTCAGACTAGCGGGAGAGATGAGCAGTTCTTC.

This clonotype appeared a few times. The chain is built from TRBV6-1 and TRBJ1-5; D not certain. V gave up 2 bases and J gave up 1 base, with 6 bases separating them. Germline V lookup: CDR1 MNHNS, CDR2 SASEGT. The CDR3 has 14 amino acids. Here the CDR3 reads CASSERVSNQPQHF. The CDR3 coding sequence is TGTGCCAGCAGTGAACGGGTAAGCAATCAGCCCCAGCATTTT.

This clonotype has only a few counts. This chain joins TRBV6-1 and TRBJ2-7; TRBD1 matches 8 bases. Germline V gene data show CDR1 as MNHNS and CDR2 as SASEGT. V was pared by 10 bases and J by 0 bases, with 14 bases of the junction left unmatched. CDR3 length: 16 amino acids. CDR3 sequence: CATRQGILGSSYEQYF. CDR3 sequence (DNA): TGTGCCACCCGACAGGGGATCTTGGGAAGCTCCTACGAGCAGTACTTC.

There are many counts of this clonotype. The rearrangement uses TRBV12-5 and TRBJ1-1; D not resolved. With 6 bases removed from V and 0 bases from J, the gap between germline ends came to 41 bases. The CDR3 runs 24 residues. Germline loops: CDR1 LGHNT, CDR2 FRNRAP. The CDR3 protein is CASGPPPQKLIESLTIKMNTEAFF. CDR3 nucleotide sequence: TGTGCTAGTGGCCCACCCCCCCAAAAACTCATCGAGTCCCTAACGATAAAAATGAACACTGAAGCTTTCTTT. Full variable domain (remainder filled in from reference TRBV12-5 and TRBJ1-1): DARVTQTPRHKVTEMGQEVTMRCQPILGHNTVFWYRQTMMQGLELLAYFRNRAPLDDSGMPKDRFSAEMPDATLATLKIQPSEPRDSAVYFCASGPPPQKLIESLTIKMNTEAFFGQGTRLTVV.

This clonotype was counted many times. The chain has TRBV28 and TRBJ2-7; 13 positions agree with TRBD2. CDR1 and CDR2 (germline): MDHEN, SYDVKM. The CDR3 runs to 18 residues. V gave up 1 base and J gave up 3 bases; unmatched junction bases: 9. The CDR3 nucleotides are TGTGCCAGCAGTTTATCGGGGACTAGCGGGAACTTTCACTACGAGCAGTACTTC. Its protein product is CASSLSGTSGNFHYEQYF.

The chain couples TRBV9 to TRBJ2-3; either TRBD1 or TRBD2 may supply D (5 bases each). V was trimmed by 2 bases and J by 3 bases, leaving 16 bases between them. Germline V gene lookup returns CDR1 SGDLS and CDR2 YYNGEE. This CDR3 is built from 16 residues. The CDR3 protein is CASSVGGGWGTDTQYF. DNA of the CDR3: TGTGCCAGCAGCGTGGGTGGAGGTTGGGGGACAGATACGCAGTATTTT.

This clonotype has only a few counts. The chain uses TRBV5-1 and TRBJ2-1, with no clear D. V was cut by 4 bases and J by 4 bases, with 12 bases left in between. CDR3 length equals 14 residues. CDR1 SGHRS and CDR2 YFSETQ come from the germline V gene. The CDR3 reads CASSLGKVYNEQFF. Written as DNA, the CDR3 is TGCGCCAGCAGCCTCGGAAAAGTGTACAATGAGCAGTTCTTC.

This chain links TRBV3-1 with TRBJ2-1; 14 bases map to TRBD2. The CDR3 sequence is 18 residues long. V gave up 1 base and J gave up 4 bases; unmatched junction bases: 6. Per the germline V gene, CDR1 is LGHDT and CDR2 is YNNKEL (reference sequence). The CDR3 DNA reads TGTGCCAGCAGCCAAGTTCGACTAGCGGGAGGGAGGTACAATGAGCAGTTCTTC. Translation: CASSQVRLAGGRYNEQFF.

The sample holds many counts of this clonotype. The chain links TRBV18 to TRBJ1-4; D might be TRBD1 (5 bases). This CDR3 contains 14 residues. Germline CDR1 reads KGHSH; CDR2 reads LQKENI. Between the trimmed V and J ends, which lost 5 bases and 5 bases, there was a span of 12 bases. The CDR3 loop reads CASSSRDGNEKLFF. The CDR3 DNA follows: TGTGCCAGCTCATCCCGGGACGGGAATGAAAAACTGTTTTTT.

This clonotype was detected many times. The chain carries TRBV7-8 and TRBJ2-7; weak D call: TRBD1 (6 bases). The CDR3 runs 14 residues. The V end was cut by 1 base, the J end by 4 bases, with 11 bases between. CDR1 is SGHVS, CDR2 FQNEAQ, per germline. CDR3 in DNA: TGTGCCAGCAGCTTAGAACAGGGTCGATACGAGCAGTACTTC. Its protein product is CASSLEQGRYEQYF.

Note on this clonotype: A read error may explain this, as a much larger clone is one base away. The rearrangement links TRBV7-9 to TRBJ2-5; D is possibly TRBD1 (5 bases). This CDR3 is 16 amino acids long. CDR1 and CDR2 (germline): SEHNR, FQNEAQ (reference sequence). The CDR3 DNA reads as TGTGCCAGCAGCTCCAGGGTGGGCGGCCCCCAAGAGACCAAGTACTTC. It yields the protein CASSSRVGGPQETKYF.

This chain connects TRBV5-1 to TRBJ2-7, with D possibly matching TRBD2 (6 bases). CDR1 is SGHRS, CDR2 YFSETQ, per germline. The CDR3 consists of 16 residues. Trimming removed 0 bases from V and 4 bases from J, with 17 bases in between. CDR3: CASSLVASVWGYEQYF. Here the CDR3 DNA reads TGCGCCAGCAGCTTGGTAGCTAGCGTATGGGGATACGAGCAGTACTTC.

Many counts were recorded for this clonotype. The chain employs TRBV2 and TRBJ1-2; TRBD1 might be the D (6 bases). Trimming shortened V by 1 base and J by 7 bases, and 13 bases separated the two germline ends. The CDR3 length is 14 residues. Germline values: CDR1 SNHLY, CDR2 FYNNEI. CDR3 amino acids: CASSEEAAGVGYTF. CDR3 nucleotides: TGTGCCAGCAGTGAAGAGGCGGCAGGGGTTGGCTACACCTTC.

The rearrangement links TRBV5-1 to TRBJ2-1, with 10 bases aligning to TRBD2. Germline V gives CDR1 SGHRS, CDR2 YFSETQ. The CDR3 covers 20 residues. V shed 0 bases and J 0 bases; nucleotides not matched to a gene: 12. DNA of the CDR3: TGCGCCAGCAGCTTGGAATCTCGACTAGCGGGCTGGAGCTCCTACAATGAGCAGTTCTTC. Translating gives CASSLESRLAGWSSYNEQFF. The full variable domain, in which reference TRBV5-1 and TRBJ2-1 provide the parts outside the CDR3, is KAGVTQTPRYLIKTRGQQVTLSCSPISGHRSVSWYQQTPGQGLQFLFEYFSETQRNKGNFPGRFSGRQFSNSRSEMNVSTLELGDSALYLCASSLESRLAGWSSYNEQFFGPGTRLTVL.

This clonotype has just a few counts. The chain uses TRBV7-3 and TRBJ2-6; D may be TRBD1 (6 bases). The germline V gene encodes CDR1 SGHTA and CDR2 FQGTGA. The CDR3 extends over 15 amino acids. Deletions cut 4 bases from V and 2 bases from J, with 9 bases between. This CDR3 reads CASSWGQAGANVLTF. The CDR3 DNA is TGTGCCAGCAGCTGGGGACAAGCTGGGGCCAACGTCCTGACTTTC. The complete variable domain, with remaining parts taken from reference TRBV7-3 and TRBJ2-6, reads GAGVSQTPSNKVTEKGKYVELRCDPISGHTALYWYRQSLGQGPEFLIYFQGTGAADDSGLPNDRFFAVRPEGSVSTLKIQRTERGDSAVYLCASSWGQAGANVLTFGAGSRLTVL.

This clonotype was counted only a few times. The rearrangement links TRBV19 to TRBJ1-5; possibly TRBD1 for D (6 bases). V shed 7 bases and J shed 4 bases, with 14 bases lying between them. The CDR3 runs 14 residues. Germline V CDR1 and CDR2: LNHDA, SQIVND (reference sequence). CDR3 bases: TGTGCCAGTAAAGGGGACACCCCTAATCAGCCCCAGCATTTT. Its protein product is CASKGDTPNQPQHF.

This clonotype has at least ten counts. The V and J genes are TRBV20-1 and TRBJ2-7; no firm D call. The CDR3 length is 15 residues. Trimming left V 6 bases short and J 0 bases short, with 18 bases between. Germline loops: CDR1 DFQATT, CDR2 SNEGSKA (reference sequence). The CDR3 loop reads CSARRYTAYSYEQYF. Here the CDR3 DNA reads TGCAGTGCCCGTAGGTACACCGCCTACTCCTACGAGCAGTACTTC.

This clonotype was recorded at least ten times. The chain combines TRBV20-1 with TRBJ2-5; 11 bases align to TRBD2. CDR3 length: 21 residues. Trimming took 1 base from V and 3 from J; bases not matched to a gene: 22. Germline CDR1 is DFQATT and CDR2 is SNEGSKA (reference sequence). CDR3: CSARGGPASVTSGSTEETQYF. The CDR3 DNA sequence: TGCAGTGCTAGAGGGGGCCCAGCCTCGGTCACTAGCGGGAGTACGGAAGAGACCCAGTACTTC.

Only one count was recorded for this clonotype. This chain joins TRBV6-1 and TRBJ2-1, with TRBD1 matching 10 bases. Germline CDR1 reads MNHNS; CDR2 reads SASEGT. V lost 6 bases, J lost 1 base, and 6 bases stayed unmatched. The CDR3 runs 16 residues. The CDR3 nucleotides read TGTGCCAGCAGGCAGACAGGGGGCTATTCCTACAATGAGCAGTTCTTC. This sequence encodes CASRQTGGYSYNEQFF.

This clonotype has a count of ten or more. CDR3: CASSPPGQGKDTEAFF. CDR3 DNA: TGTGCCAGCTCACCACCGGGACAGGGGAAGGACACTGAAGCTTTCTTT. J is TRBJ1-1 and V is TRBV18; 10 bases agree with TRBD1. Trimming removed 0 bases from V and 3 bases from J; junction bases left unmatched: 4. There are 16 residues in the CDR3. Germline CDR1 KGHSH, CDR2 LQKENI.